Below are 20 T cell receptor delta chains sequenced from a single sample in a study of gamma-delta chains in newborns, infants, children. TCRdb re-called the reads via CATT. The repertoire holds 15,000 or so delta-chain clones, with roughly 7.7% as singletons. What was sequenced was blood. These receptors came from a child who was a newborn, infant or young child, either healthy, febrile or measles-vaccinated (not recorded which).

This sequence joins TRDV2 and TRDJ3; 10 bases match TRDD3. CDR3 length: 21 residues. CDR1 is GEAIGNYY and CDR2 is EKD in the germline V gene. V lost 0 bases to trimming and J lost 0 bases; unmatched junction nucleotides: 10. CDR3 loop: CACDTVLGDAPSSWDTRQMFF. CDR3 nucleotide sequence: TGTGCCTGTGACACCGTACTGGGGGATGCGCCGAGCTCCTGGGACACCCGACAGATGTTTTTC.

This clone was recorded a few times. V usage is TRDV2 and J usage is TRDJ2; 12 bases match TRDD3. The germline V gene encodes CDR1 GEAIGNYY and CDR2 EKD. This CDR3 spans 19 amino acids. J lost 3 bases, V lost 3 bases, and 13 bases had no gene match. CDR3 sequence (DNA): TGTGCCTGTGACCCCTTATCTGGGGGATACGGAAGGGTGACAGCACAACTCTTCTTT. Translating gives CACDPLSGGYGRVTAQLFF.

This rearrangement joins TRDV1 to TRDJ2, with D perhaps matching TRDD3 (8 bases). The V and J ends lost 4 bases and 4 bases respectively, with 19 bases between them. Per the germline V gene, CDR1 is TSWWSYY and CDR2 is QGS. CDR3 length equals 17 residues. CDR3 in amino acids: CALGAFLLGEPTAQLFF. The CDR3, as DNA: TGTGCTCTTGGGGCCTTCCTGCTGGGGGAGCCGACAGCACAACTCTTCTTT.

This clone was seen more than once but under ten times. Since a far larger clone is one base different, this is likely a read error. The same CDR3 also results from other DNA sequences found in this sample. This chain uses TRDV2 with TRDJ3; 12 bases line up with TRDD3. The CDR3 runs 17 residues. Germline V lookup: CDR1 GEAIGNYY, CDR2 EKD. Here the CDR3 reads CACDILGDTWDTRQMFF. The DNA of the CDR3 is TGTGCCTGTGACATACTGGGGGATACCTGGGACACCCGACAGATGTTCTTC.

The V gene is TRDV2, the J gene TRDJ3; maybe TRDD3 (5 bases). This CDR3 has 17 residues. CDR1 is GEAIGNYY and CDR2 is EKD in the germline V gene. V dropped 1 base and J dropped 3 bases, with 12 bases sitting between them. The CDR3 coding sequence is TGTGCCTGTGACACGGCCGCCGGGGGCTGGGACACCCGACAGATGTTTTTC. It specifies CACDTAAGGWDTRQMFF.

On this clone: The same CDR3 is also encoded by other DNA sequences in this sample. V and J are TRDV2 and TRDJ1; TRDD3 matches at 12 bases. V was pared by 3 bases and J by 0 bases, with 16 bases of the junction left unmatched. Per the germline V gene, CDR1 is GEAIGNYY and CDR2 is EKD. This CDR3 contains 20 residues. CDR3: CACDVLVPGGYASDTDKLIF. The DNA of the CDR3 is TGTGCCTGTGACGTTCTCGTACCTGGGGGATACGCCTCCGACACCGATAAACTCATCTTT.

This clone was observed a handful of times. Distinct nucleotide sequences in the sample also encode this CDR3. The J gene is TRDJ3, the V gene TRDV2, with 9 bases that match TRDD3. The junction had 8 bases not matched to a gene; V was cut back by 3 bases and J by 0 bases. The CDR3 is 19 amino acids. Germline values: CDR1 GEAIGNYY, CDR2 EKD. Written as DNA, the CDR3 is TGTGCCTGTGACCCAGTACTGGGGGAGAGCTCCTGGGACACCCGACAGATGTTTTTC. Encoded protein: CACDPVLGESSWDTRQMFF.

V and J are TRDV2 and TRDJ2, with a weak D call TRDD3 (6 bases). V lost 0 bases to trimming and J lost 6 bases, with 13 bases between them. Germline CDR1 GEAIGNYY, CDR2 EKD. The CDR3 runs 15 residues. CDR3 nucleotides: TGTGCCTGTGACACCTGGGGATCCCGCCCAGCACAACTCTTCTTT. It is translated as CACDTWGSRPAQLFF.

With respect to this clone: One end of the junction fails to match germline, which may point to a read error. This CDR3 is also generated by other DNA sequences in the sample. The chain is built from TRDV2 and TRDJ3; 9 bases are shared with TRDD3. Germline assignment: CDR1 GEAIGNYY and CDR2 EKD. The CDR3 runs 18 residues. CDR3 loop: CACDTGGYRSWDTRQMFF. The CDR3 region has the DNA TGTGCCTGTGACACGGGGGGATACCGTTCCTGGGACACCCGGCAGATGTTTTTC.

This clone was counted many times. The identical CDR3 is also encoded by other nucleotide sequences in the sample. The chain joins TRDV2 to TRDJ3; TRDD3 matches at 9 bases. V gave up 0 bases and J gave up 0 bases; unmatched junction bases: 5. Germline values: CDR1 GEAIGNYY, CDR2 EKD. The CDR3 contains 19 residues. The CDR3 reads CACDTVLGIRSWDTRQMFF. DNA of the CDR3: TGTGCCTGTGACACCGTTCTGGGGATACGCTCCTGGGACACCCGACAGATGTTTTTC.

This chain links TRDV2 with TRDJ1; no clear D. Trimming took 0 bases from V and 1 from J, leaving 14 bases between them. The CDR3 extends over 16 amino acids. CDR1 is GEAIGNYY and CDR2 is EKD in the germline V gene. The CDR3 sequence is CACDTVEASLTDKLIF. Here the CDR3 DNA reads TGTGCCTGTGACACCGTCGAAGCCTCCCTCACCGATAAACTCATCTTT.

This clone has more than one count but fewer than ten. This may stem from a read error, because a much larger clone lies one nucleotide away. Other nucleotide sequences in the sample specify the same CDR3. The chain combines TRDV2 with TRDJ3, with TRDD3 as a possible D gene (5 bases). Germline V lookup: CDR1 GEAIGNYY, CDR2 EKD. The CDR3 sequence is 17 residues long. V was shortened by 0 bases and J by 0 bases, with 8 bases between the two germline ends. The CDR3 reads CACDTLGDSWDTRQMFF. The CDR3 DNA sequence: TGTGCCTGTGACACCCTAGGGGACTCCTGGGACACCCGACAGATGTTTTTC.

The table lists this clone with a few counts. The junction and the germline gene differ at one end; a read error may be behind it. Different DNA sequences within this sample yield the same CDR3. The chain has TRDV2 and TRDJ1; 10 bases are shared with TRDD3. CDR1 and CDR2 from the germline V gene are GEAIGNYY and EKD. There are 13 residues in the CDR3. CDR3 protein: CACDTWGINALIF. In DNA, the CDR3 is TGCGCCTGTGACACCTGGGGGATAAACGCACTCATCTTT.

A word on this clone: A much larger clone is a single base away; this may be a read error. The rearrangement joins TRDV2 to TRDJ3, with TRDD3 as a possible D gene (5 bases). The CDR3 covers 20 residues. CDR1 is GEAIGNYY, CDR2 EKD, per germline. Trimming cost V 0 bases and J 0 bases, with 17 bases left between them. Here the CDR3 DNA reads TGTGCCTGTGACACCGTAGCAGGGGACATGAGCTCCTGGGACACCCGACAGATGTTTTTC. It encodes CACDTVAGDMSSWDTRQMFF.

Many counts were recorded for this clone. This may arise from a read error, as a much more abundant clone is one base away. The V and J genes are TRDV2 and TRDJ3; 9 nucleotides align to TRDD3. This CDR3 region has 18 residues. Germline V lookup: CDR1 GEAIGNYY, CDR2 EKD. The junction had 2 bases not matched to a gene; V was cut back by 0 bases and J by 0 bases. CDR3 DNA: TGTGCCTGTGACACCGGGGGATACACCTCCTGGGACACCCGACAGATGTTTTTC. It codes for CACDTGGYTSWDTRQMFF.

In regard to this clone: At the DNA level, this CDR3 is encoded by other sequences in the same sample as well. This chain links TRDV2 with TRDJ3; D not resolved. CDR3 length: 18 residues. The V and J ends lost 0 bases and 0 bases respectively, with 11 bases between them. Germline V lookup: CDR1 GEAIGNYY, CDR2 EKD. The CDR3 protein is CACDTAGPSSWDTRQMFF. The CDR3 nucleotides read TGTGCCTGTGACACCGCGGGACCTAGCTCCTGGGACACCCGACAGATGTTTTTC.

This clone occurred a few times. The translated DNA and TCRdb's protein are not identical at residue 10; the protein here was translated from the DNA. This chain uses TRDV2 with TRDJ3; 10 nucleotides agree with TRDD3. Germline values: CDR1 GEAIGNYY, CDR2 EKD. The trim removed 3 bases at V and 5 bases at J, leaving 6 bases unmatched. The CDR3 runs to 17 residues. CDR3 in amino acids: CACDRTGGSRDTRQMFF. For the CDR3, the DNA is TGTGCCTGTGACCGTACTGGGGGATCCCGGGACACCCGACAGATGTTTTTC.

By share, this clone counts as medium-sized. It may be a read error: a sequence one base away is much more abundant. Other DNA sequences in this specimen translate into the identical CDR3. This sequence joins TRDV2 and TRDJ3; 13 nucleotides line up with TRDD3. The V gene end was trimmed by 1 base and the J gene end by 0 bases; junction bases not matched to a gene: 2. The germline CDR1 and CDR2 sequences are GEAIGNYY and EKD. This CDR3 is built from 19 residues. CDR3 sequence: CACDTLGDTSSWDTRQMFF. The CDR3 region has the DNA TGTGCCTGTGACACACTGGGGGATACGAGCTCCTGGGACACCCGACAGATGTTTTTC.

This clone occurred a few times. This CDR3 is CACDRAGGLSSWDTRQMFF. The CDR3 nucleotides read TGTGCCTGTGACAGGGCTGGGGGACTGAGCTCCTGGGACACCCGACAGATGTTTTTC. The chain is built from TRDV2 and TRDJ3; 8 positions agree with TRDD3. The V segment lost 2 bases and the J segment 0 bases; nucleotides outside the gene matches: 8. This CDR3 comprises 19 residues. The germline gives CDR1 GEAIGNYY, CDR2 EKD.

This clone came up a few times. TCRdb gives a protein that differs at residue 3 from what the DNA encodes, so the protein here is translated from the DNA. The chain employs TRDV2 and TRDJ2; the match to TRDD3 covers 7 bases. Germline-derived CDR1 and CDR2 are GEAIGNYY and EKD. CDR3 length: 16 residues. The CDR3 bases are TGTGCCCGTGACAGCCTGGGGGGCGCTTTGACAGCACAACTCTTCTTT. This gives the protein CARDSLGGALTAQLFF.